Below are 26 T cell receptor beta chains sequenced from a single sample in a study of T cell repertoires in cytomegalovirus infection. A single record per CDR3 protein comes from TCRdb applying MiXCR to the reads. The table lists approximately 150,000 distinct CDR3 sequences, approximately 17% of them singletons. Sequenced sample: CD8+ T cells from PBMCs. The receptors were gathered from a human donor in good health (CMV status not recorded). Some clones in this sample may be carry-over from other donors' samples.

This clonotype has only a few counts. DNA for the CDR3: TGTGCCAGCAGCCCCCGACCTGGCGGTGGGGATACGCAGTATTTT. Translating gives CASSPRPGGGDTQYF. The chain is built from TRBV5-5 and TRBJ2-3, with unresolved D. Deletions cut 4 bases from V and 6 bases from J, with 18 bases between. The CDR3 is 15 amino acids. The germline CDR1 and CDR2 sequences are SGHKS and YYEKEE (reference sequence).

This clonotype was observed many times. This rearrangement joins TRBV7-2 to TRBJ2-1; 7 nucleotides match TRBD2. The V gene end was trimmed by 2 bases and the J gene end by 6 bases; junction bases not matched to a gene: 10. Germline values: CDR1 SGHTA, CDR2 FQGNSA. The CDR3 has 16 residues. As DNA, the CDR3 is TGTGCCAGCAGCTTACCCCGGGGGAGGGCGTCCAATGAGCAGTTCTTC. Translated: CASSLPRGRASNEQFF.

In this sample, this clonotype turned up a few times. The V gene is TRBV12-3 or TRBV12-4, the J gene TRBJ2-7; 8 bases are a match to TRBD2. The CDR3 has 18 amino acids. With 2 bases clipped from V and 1 base from J, the junction kept 13 bases outside the gene matches. The CDR3 nucleotides are TGTGCCAGCAGTTTATCCGTAAAATTAGCGGGGACGTCCTACGAGCAGTACTTC. Translated: CASSLSVKLAGTSYEQYF.

The J gene is TRBJ2-2, the V gene TRBV7-8; 9 bases are shared with TRBD2. The CDR3 is made up of 15 amino acids. Looked up from germline, CDR1 is SGHVS and CDR2 is FQNEAQ. J was trimmed by 3 bases and V by 7 bases; bases with no gene match: 6. The DNA of the CDR3 is TGTGCCAGCAACTTCAGACTAGCGGACACCGGGGAGCTGTTTTTT. It yields the protein CASNFRLADTGELFF. Together with reference TRBV7-8 and TRBJ2-2, the CDR3 gives the full variable domain: GAGVSQSPRYKVAKRGQDVALRCDPISGHVSLFWYQQALGQGPEFLTYFQNEAQLDKSGLPSDRFFAERPEGSVSTLKIQRTQQEDSAVYLCASNFRLADTGELFFGEGSRLTVL.

This clonotype has more than one count but fewer than ten. The chain employs TRBV11-2 and TRBJ1-2; D is uncertain. The germline V gene has CDR1 SGHAT and CDR2 FQNNGV. This CDR3 comprises 15 residues. V was trimmed by 1 base and J by 4 bases, leaving 13 bases between them. CDR3 sequence: CASSLVPWDRYGYTF. Written as DNA, the CDR3 is TGTGCCAGCAGCTTAGTTCCCTGGGATCGCTATGGCTACACCTTC.

The CDR3 coding sequence is TGTGCCAGCAGCGGAGTCTCAGGGTTAAGAGCCAAAAACATTCAGTACTTC. Encoded protein: CASSGVSGLRAKNIQYF. This chain joins TRBV7-9 and TRBJ2-4, with D possibly matching TRBD1 (5 bases). Trimming left V 5 bases short and J 0 bases short, with 17 bases between. The CDR3 covers 17 residues. Germline lookup yields CDR1 SEHNR and CDR2 FQNEAQ (reference sequence).

This clonotype was found a few times. The chain combines TRBV7-2 with TRBJ2-1; 8 bases are shared with TRBD2. J was trimmed by 7 bases and V by 1 base; bases with no gene match: 3. CDR1 and CDR2 (germline): SGHTA, FQGNSA. The CDR3 loop spans 14 amino acids. CDR3 in DNA: TGTGCCAGCAGCTTAGGCGGGAGGTTAAATGAGCAGTTCTTC. This translates into CASSLGGRLNEQFF.

This CDR3 is CASSLAGTSDTQYF. The CDR3 DNA follows: TGTGCCAGCAGCTTAGCTGGGACAAGCGATACGCAGTATTTT. The chain carries TRBV7-2 and TRBJ2-3; a weak D match, TRBD1 (6 bases). This CDR3 spans 14 amino acids. V shed 0 bases and J shed 6 bases, with 10 bases lying between them. Germline CDR1 is SGHTA and CDR2 is FQGNSA. Combining the CDR3 with reference TRBV7-2 and TRBJ2-3 gives the whole variable domain GAGVSQSPSNKVTEKGKDVELRCDPISGHTALYWYRQSLGQGLEFLIYFQGNSAPDKSGLPSDRFSAERTGGSVSTLTIQRTQQEDSAVYLCASSLAGTSDTQYFGPGTRLTVL.

This sequence joins TRBV5-6 and TRBJ1-3, with D unclear. Trimming took 0 bases from V and 0 from J, leaving 10 bases between them. Germline-derived CDR1 and CDR2 are SGHDT and YYEEEE. The CDR3 length is 16 residues. CDR3 nucleotides: TGTGCCAGCAGCTTGGACAGCTACCTCTCTGGAAACACCATATATTTT. Amino acid sequence: CASSLDSYLSGNTIYF.

This sequence joins TRBV4-3 and TRBJ2-7; TRBD1 agrees at 8 bases. This CDR3 has 14 residues. Germline V gene lookup returns CDR1 LGHNA and CDR2 YSLEER. V trimming: 0 bases; J trimming: 4 bases; junction bases outside the gene matches: 2. DNA of the CDR3: TGCGCCAGCAGCCAAGAAAGGACAGGGTACGAGCAGTACTTC. Amino acids: CASSQERTGYEQYF.

The rearrangement uses TRBV6-2 or TRBV6-3 and TRBJ1-1; D gene ambiguous. The V and J ends lost 2 bases and 0 bases respectively, with 10 bases between them. The CDR3 contains 15 residues. Germline V gives CDR1 MNHEY, CDR2 SVGEGT. The CDR3 DNA reads as TGTGCCAGCAGTTACGGGTCAGCGTTGAACACTGAAGCTTTCTTT. Translating gives CASSYGSALNTEAFF.

About this clonotype: Lacking the conserved final phenylalanine or tryptophan, this CDR3 likely reflects a read error. The genes are TRBV7-8 and TRBJ2-7; tentatively, D is TRBD1 (6 bases). CDR1 SGHVS and CDR2 FQNEAQ come from the germline V gene. This CDR3 is built from 13 residues. The V gene lost 5 bases and the J gene lost 2 bases, with 10 bases spanning the gap. CDR3 in amino acids: CASSVRDTYEQYL. CDR3 DNA sequence: TGTGCCAGCAGCGTCCGGGACACCTACGAGCAGTACTTG.

This clonotype was recorded at least ten times. The chain recombines TRBV7-9 with TRBJ1-2; D remains ambiguous. Trimming pared 5 bases from V and 7 bases from J, leaving 14 bases between. CDR1 is SEHNR and CDR2 is FQNEAQ in the germline V gene (reference sequence). The CDR3 runs 13 residues. The CDR3 nucleotides are TGTGCCAGCAGCCGAGATACATCCCGTGGCTACACCTTC. It codes for CASSRDTSRGYTF. Based on the CDR3 plus reference TRBV7-9 and TRBJ1-2, the full variable domain is DTGVSQNPRHKITKRGQNVTFRCDPISEHNRLYWYRQTLGQGPEFLTYFQNEAQLEKSRLLSDRFSAERPKGSFSTLEIQRTEQGDSAMYLCASSRDTSRGYTFGSGTRLTVV.

The table lists this clonotype with a few counts. The V gene is TRBV7-2, the J gene TRBJ1-5; the D is unclear. The CDR3 extends over 15 amino acids. The V gene's germline CDR1 is SGHTA and CDR2 FQGNSA. With 1 base removed from V and 6 bases from J, the gap between germline ends came to 13 bases. The CDR3 nucleotides are TGTGCCAGCAGCTTAGACTCTGGGTCCGTTCAGCCCCAGCATTTT. Translation gives CASSLDSGSVQPQHF.

The chain has TRBV7-9 and TRBJ2-1; 8 bases match TRBD2. The germline V gene has CDR1 SEHNR and CDR2 FQNEAQ (reference sequence). Germline trimming cut 2 bases from V and 5 bases from J; bases unmatched to any gene: 5. The CDR3 extends over 15 amino acids. The DNA of the CDR3 is TGTGCCAGCAGCTTAATCCGAGCGGGGGACAATGAGCAGTTCTTC. It yields the protein CASSLIRAGDNEQFF.

V usage is TRBV27 and J usage is TRBJ2-2; D is ambiguous. V dropped 5 bases and J dropped 3 bases, with 10 bases sitting between them. The CDR3 covers 14 residues. The V gene's germline CDR1 is MNHEY and CDR2 SMNVEV (reference sequence). CDR3 DNA sequence: TGTGCCAGCAGTATAGGGCCCTACACCGGGGAGCTGTTTTTT. Translated, it gives CASSIGPYTGELFF.

V gene TRBV6-2 or TRBV6-3 combines with J gene TRBJ2-1; either TRBD1 or TRBD2 may supply D (5 bases each). The V end was cut by 2 bases, the J end by 5 bases, with 10 bases between. In germline, CDR1 is MNHEY, CDR2 SVGEGT. This CDR3 has 14 amino acids. The CDR3 here is CASSYPGGHNEQFF. CDR3 DNA: TGTGCCAGCAGTTACCCTGGGGGTCACAATGAGCAGTTCTTC.

The DNA of the CDR3 is TGCGCCAGCAGCCAGGCTACAGGGAACACTGAAGCTTTCTTT. This gives the protein CASSQATGNTEAFF. The chain employs TRBV4-1 and TRBJ1-1; D may be TRBD1 (5 bases). The CDR3 has 14 residues. Trimming shortened V by 3 bases and J by 1 base, and 9 bases separated the two germline ends. Germline V gene sequence: CDR1 MGHRA, CDR2 YSYEKL.

In its sample, this clonotype was seen a few times. The genes are TRBV10-3 and TRBJ2-3; D uncertain. This CDR3 spans 11 amino acids. Germline V gene sequence: CDR1 ENHRY, CDR2 SYGVKD. The V end was cut by 4 bases, the J end by 4 bases, with 3 bases between. CDR3 region: CAISGSDTQYF. The CDR3 region has the DNA TGTGCCATCAGTGGTTCAGATACGCAGTATTTT.

CDR3 DNA sequence: TGCGCCAGCAGCCAAAGGACAGGGGGCTACAATGAGCAGTTCTTC. It is translated as CASSQRTGGYNEQFF. J is TRBJ2-1 and V is TRBV4-3; 10 nucleotides match TRBD1. The germline gives CDR1 LGHNA, CDR2 YSLEER. Trimming removed 2 bases from V and 3 bases from J; junction bases left unmatched: 1. The CDR3 has 15 residues.

The CDR3 DNA sequence: TGTGCCAGCAGCGAAATCGGGACAGGGTACTACGAGCAGTACTTC. Protein sequence: CASSEIGTGYYEQYF. The chain has TRBV13 and TRBJ2-7; the match to TRBD1 covers 9 bases. Germline V gene sequence: CDR1 PRHDT, CDR2 FYEKMQ (reference sequence). V lost 5 bases to trimming and J lost 3 bases; unmatched junction nucleotides: 8. This CDR3 contains 15 residues.

V and J are TRBV27 and TRBJ1-5; D gene uncertain. The V end was cut by 2 bases, the J end by 7 bases, with 12 bases between. The germline V gene encodes CDR1 MNHEY and CDR2 SMNVEV (reference sequence). The CDR3 is 14 amino acids. The CDR3 spells CASSLGSSRQPQHF. The CDR3 DNA sequence: TGTGCCAGCAGTTTAGGAAGTTCTCGGCAGCCCCAGCATTTT.

The chain recombines TRBV14 with TRBJ2-7; D unresolved. The V gene's germline CDR1 is SGHDN and CDR2 FVKESK. With 3 bases removed from V and 6 bases from J, the gap between germline ends came to 15 bases. This CDR3 has 14 amino acids. The CDR3: CASSQARGWGEQYF. The CDR3 region has the DNA TGTGCCAGCAGCCAGGCACGCGGATGGGGCGAGCAGTACTTC.

This clonotype was detected a few times. The chain employs TRBV11-2 and TRBJ1-5; no reliable D call. Trimming took 2 bases from V and 9 from J, leaving 11 bases between them. Germline values: CDR1 SGHAT, CDR2 FQNNGV. There are 13 residues in the CDR3. The CDR3, as DNA: TGTGCCAGCAGCTTACAGGACGCACTGCCCCAGCATTTT. Amino acids: CASSLQDALPQHF.

This clonotype was detected a few times. The chain couples TRBV20-1 to TRBJ2-1, with TRBD2 matching over 8 bases. The CDR3 contains 10 residues. V lost 4 bases, J lost 13 bases, and 3 bases stayed unmatched. CDR1 and CDR2 (germline): DFQATT, SNEGSKA (reference sequence). The CDR3 sequence: CSATTSGQFF. The CDR3 nucleotides are TGCAGTGCTACCACTAGCGGACAGTTCTTC.

The chain employs TRBV10-3 and TRBJ2-1; unclear D gene. Trimming took off 4 bases at V and 9 bases at J, with 13 bases between the two ends. Germline values: CDR1 ENHRY, CDR2 SYGVKD. The CDR3 is made up of 13 amino acids. The CDR3 loop reads CAISVRDSGEQFF. CDR3 nucleotide sequence: TGTGCCATCAGTGTAAGGGATTCGGGTGAGCAGTTCTTC.